The clone carrying this T cell receptor (beta chain) showed up just a few times. Antigen: not known. The data derive from a study of T cell repertoires in cytomegalovirus infection. On the study more broadly: Indications came from public TCR beta signatures; they pointed to CMV infection and to a matching HLA type. Study-wide findings and caveats: Summed frequency of public TCR beta families distinguished CMV carriers with the relevant HLA.

TCRdb analysed the reads with MiXCR anew, one entry per CDR3 protein. This sample carries about 920,000 distinct CDR3 sequences, more than 25% of them seen once, and the ten largest clones take over 11%. The TCR sequence derives from a human donor in good health (CMV status not recorded). Some clones in this sample may be carry-over from other donors' samples. The sequencing used cultured CD8+ T cells from PBMCs, collected from culture after CMV antigen stimulation.

The CDR3: CASSLFEETQYF. In DNA, the CDR3 is TGTGCCAGCAGTTTGTTTGAAGAGACCCAGTACTTC. This chain links TRBV12-3 or TRBV12-4 with TRBJ2-5; D gene unclear. The CDR3 length is 12 residues. Trimming removed 3 bases from V and 3 bases from J, with 5 bases in between.